This section outlines one TCR beta chain sequence together with its context. No antigen is known for it. TCR sequencing covered a few patients who responded to pembrolizumab. Generated by immunoSEQ multiplex PCR, the TCRdb table keeps only in-frame clones and is missing some. Here the sample spans some 66,000 clones, around 88% being singletons. The germline gives CDR1 MNHEY, CDR2 SMNVEV (reference sequence). There are 15 residues in the CDR3. The V gene end was trimmed by 5 bases and the J gene end by 5 bases; junction bases not matched to a gene: 5. The entry originates in a study of PD-1 blockade in mismatch repair-deficient tumors. Overall study results and limits: Rapid post-treatment expansion, then contraction, generally preceding radiologic response, marked tumor-resident clones.

This clonotype originated in an adult with mismatch repair-deficient cancer. The sequencing used peripheral blood, collected 52 weeks after starting pembrolizumab. The chain is built from TRBV27 and TRBJ2-3, with TRBD2 identical over 12 bases. CDR3 in amino acids: CASSQTSGSIDTQYF. CDR3 DNA: TGTGCCAGCAGTCAGACTAGCGGGAGTATAGATACGCAGTATTTT.